This is a list of T cell receptor beta chains from one sample in a study of T cell repertoires in ileal Crohn's disease. Data came from immunoSEQ multiplex PCR; TCRdb stores just in-frame clones and leaves some out. The repertoire consists of 12,000 or so clones, with 67% occurring once and the leading ten covering roughly 8.6%. Specimen: ileal tissue. The receptors here all came from an adult with Crohn's disease. The CDR3 runs from the conserved cysteine through the conserved F or W. The order of the fields is D gene, J gene, clone size, V gene, CDR3 protein, CDR3 DNA. The D gene is left open where the match is weak. Clone size is shown for a subset of rows, as once, few, many or a class of expanded clone.

d_call: TRBD1; j_call: TRBJ1-6; clone_size: .; v_call: TRBV11-3; cdr3_aa: CASSSGTASPLHF; cdr3_nt: TGTGCCAGCAGCTCCGGGACAGCATCACCCCTCCACTTT
d_call: .; j_call: TRBJ1-1; clone_size: .; v_call: TRBV4-1; cdr3_aa: CASSQDIWQNTEAFF; cdr3_nt: TGCGCCAGCAGCCAAGATATTTGGCAGAACACTGAAGCTTTCTTT
d_call: TRBD2; j_call: TRBJ2-3; clone_size: .; v_call: TRBV27; cdr3_aa: CASTREGPITDTQYF; cdr3_nt: TGTGCCAGCACCCGGGAGGGGCCGATAACAGATACGCAGTATTTT
d_call: TRBD1; j_call: TRBJ1-2; clone_size: .; v_call: TRBV5-6; cdr3_aa: CASSLDGQGKFGYGYTF; cdr3_nt: TGTGCCAGCAGCTTGGACGGACAGGGGAAATTTGGCTATGGCTACACCTTC
d_call: TRBD2; j_call: TRBJ2-1; clone_size: .; v_call: TRBV9; cdr3_aa: CASSVGTSGTNEQFF; cdr3_nt: TGTGCCAGCAGCGTAGGGACTAGTGGCACCAATGAGCAGTTCTTC
d_call: TRBD2; j_call: TRBJ2-5; clone_size: .; v_call: TRBV7-2; cdr3_aa: CASSLAGGETQYF; cdr3_nt: TGTGCCAGCAGCCTAGCGGGGGGAGAGACCCAGTACTTC
d_call: .; j_call: TRBJ1-6; clone_size: .; v_call: TRBV18; cdr3_aa: CASSQEGGTSPLHF; cdr3_nt: TGTGCCAGCTCACAGGAGGGGGGGACCTCACCCCTCCACTTT
d_call: .; j_call: TRBJ2-5; clone_size: .; v_call: TRBV5-5; cdr3_aa: CASSLKLIGGQETQYF; cdr3_nt: TGTGCCAGCAGCTTGAAGTTGATCGGGGGCCAAGAGACCCAGTACTTC
d_call: .; j_call: TRBJ2-7; clone_size: .; v_call: TRBV27; cdr3_aa: CASGLQSTYGEQYF; cdr3_nt: TGTGCCAGCGGACTACAGAGTACCTACGGCGAGCAGTACTTC
d_call: TRBD1; j_call: TRBJ2-3; clone_size: few; v_call: TRBV5-1; cdr3_aa: CASSRGQGIDTQYF; cdr3_nt: TGCGCCAGCAGTAGGGGACAGGGAATAGATACGCAGTATTTT
d_call: .; j_call: TRBJ2-3; clone_size: once; v_call: TRBV29-1; cdr3_aa: CSVGEQGADTQYF; cdr3_nt: TGCAGCGTTGGGGAACAGGGAGCAGATACGCAGTATTTT
d_call: .; j_call: TRBJ2-3; clone_size: .; v_call: TRBV9; cdr3_aa: CASSLEPGTDTQYF; cdr3_nt: TGTGCCAGCAGCCTGGAGCCGGGCACAGATACGCAGTATTTT
d_call: .; j_call: TRBJ1-1; clone_size: .; v_call: TRBV30; cdr3_aa: CAWGGALNTEAFF; cdr3_nt: TGTGCCTGGGGGGGGGCTCTCAACACTGAAGCTTTCTTT
d_call: TRBD2; j_call: TRBJ2-5; clone_size: .; v_call: TRBV6-1; cdr3_aa: CASSPFGGAQETQYF; cdr3_nt: TGTGCCAGCAGCCCCTTCGGGGGGGCCCAGGAGACCCAGTACTTC
d_call: .; j_call: TRBJ2-5; clone_size: .; v_call: TRBV7-3; cdr3_aa: CASSRGQQETQYF; cdr3_nt: TGTGCCAGCAGCCGAGGACAGCAAGAGACCCAGTACTTC
d_call: .; j_call: TRBJ1-1; clone_size: .; v_call: TRBV6-5; cdr3_aa: CASSPRGRVAEAFF; cdr3_nt: TGTGCCAGCAGCCCTCGGGGCAGGGTCGCTGAAGCTTTCTTT
d_call: .; j_call: TRBJ1-5; clone_size: .; v_call: TRBV10-3; cdr3_aa: CATRGNRDKGNQPQHF; cdr3_nt: TGTGCCACCCGGGGGAATCGGGACAAAGGCAATCAGCCCCAGCATTTT
d_call: .; j_call: TRBJ2-7; clone_size: few; v_call: TRBV28; cdr3_aa: CASSSPGAYYEQYF; cdr3_nt: TGTGCCAGCAGTTCTCCCGGGGCCTACTACGAGCAGTACTTC
d_call: .; j_call: TRBJ2-1; clone_size: .; v_call: TRBV6-5; cdr3_aa: CASSRAMPYNEQFF; cdr3_nt: TGTGCCAGCAGCCGTGCTATGCCCTACAATGAGCAGTTCTTC
d_call: .; j_call: TRBJ2-1; clone_size: .; v_call: TRBV15; cdr3_aa: CATSRVGGNEQFF; cdr3_nt: TGTGCCACCAGCAGAGTTGGGGGGAATGAGCAGTTCTTC
d_call: .; j_call: TRBJ1-1; clone_size: .; v_call: TRBV28; cdr3_aa: CASSYAMNTEAFF; cdr3_nt: TGTGCCAGCAGTTATGCTATGAACACTGAAGCTTTCTTT
d_call: TRBD1; j_call: TRBJ2-5; clone_size: few; v_call: TRBV5-4; cdr3_aa: CASSSGQGEETQYF; cdr3_nt: TGTGCCAGCAGCTCGGGGCAGGGGGAAGAGACCCAGTACTTC
d_call: .; j_call: TRBJ2-5; clone_size: few; v_call: TRBV5-6; cdr3_aa: CASSLGTQQTQYF; cdr3_nt: TGTGCCAGCAGCTTGGGGACACAACAGACCCAGTACTTC
d_call: TRBD1; j_call: TRBJ1-5; clone_size: few; v_call: TRBV6-5; cdr3_aa: CASSSQGNQPQHF; cdr3_nt: TGTGCCAGCAGTTCACAGGGGAATCAGCCCCAGCATTTT
d_call: TRBD2; j_call: TRBJ2-7; clone_size: .; v_call: TRBV19; cdr3_aa: CASSTSGGGGEQYF; cdr3_nt: TGTGCCAGTAGTACCAGCGGGGGAGGAGGCGAGCAGTACTTC
d_call: TRBD1; j_call: TRBJ2-7; clone_size: .; v_call: TRBV11-1; cdr3_aa: CASSLIGTGDHEQYF; cdr3_nt: TGTGCCAGCAGCTTAATAGGGACAGGGGACCACGAGCAGTACTTC
d_call: TRBD1; j_call: TRBJ2-2; clone_size: .; v_call: TRBV7-9; cdr3_aa: CASSFRDRGAGELFF; cdr3_nt: TGTGCCAGCAGCTTCCGGGACAGGGGAGCCGGGGAGCTGTTTTTT
d_call: .; j_call: TRBJ2-1; clone_size: .; v_call: TRBV6-1; cdr3_aa: CASSDYRFHEQFF; cdr3_nt: TGTGCCAGCAGTGATTACAGGTTCCATGAGCAGTTCTTC
d_call: TRBD1; j_call: TRBJ1-2; clone_size: .; v_call: TRBV12-5; cdr3_aa: CASGLNTGADGYTF; cdr3_nt: TGTGCTAGTGGTTTGAATACAGGGGCGGATGGCTACACCTTC
d_call: .; j_call: TRBJ2-3; clone_size: .; v_call: TRBV7-2; cdr3_aa: CASSLQASTDTQYF; cdr3_nt: TGTGCCAGCAGCTTACAGGCTTCCACAGATACGCAGTATTTT
d_call: .; j_call: TRBJ1-1; clone_size: .; v_call: TRBV29-1; cdr3_aa: CSVGVGRGRGEAFF; cdr3_nt: TGCAGCGTTGGTGTCGGCAGGGGTCGTGGTGAAGCTTTCTTT
d_call: .; j_call: TRBJ1-2; clone_size: .; v_call: TRBV6-1; cdr3_aa: CASSEAHEGYGYTF; cdr3_nt: TGTGCCAGCAGTGAAGCGCATGAAGGGTATGGCTACACCTTC
d_call: TRBD2; j_call: TRBJ2-1; clone_size: few; v_call: TRBV11-2; cdr3_aa: CASSSKAVAGGPREQFF; cdr3_nt: TGTGCCAGCAGCTCCAAGGCGGTAGCGGGGGGGCCCAGGGAGCAGTTCTTC
d_call: .; j_call: TRBJ1-5; clone_size: .; v_call: TRBV6-6; cdr3_aa: CASSSSDSRDQPQHF; cdr3_nt: .
d_call: .; j_call: TRBJ2-5; clone_size: .; v_call: TRBV7-2; cdr3_aa: CASSLGWPGATQYF; cdr3_nt: TGTGCCAGCAGCCTTGGATGGCCGGGGGCGACCCAGTACTTC
d_call: TRBD1; j_call: TRBJ1-1; clone_size: .; v_call: TRBV5-5; cdr3_aa: CASSLQGARTEAFF; cdr3_nt: TGTGCCAGCAGTTTGCAGGGGGCGAGGACTGAAGCTTTCTTT
d_call: .; j_call: TRBJ2-3; clone_size: .; v_call: TRBV2; cdr3_aa: CASKKGPLSDTQYF; cdr3_nt: TGTGCCAGCAAAAAGGGGCCTCTTTCAGATACGCAGTATTTT
d_call: TRBD1; j_call: TRBJ2-3; clone_size: .; v_call: TRBV14; cdr3_aa: CASSRMRTGTQYF; cdr3_nt: TGTGCCAGCAGCCGGATGCGGACAGGCACGCAGTATTTT
d_call: TRBD1; j_call: TRBJ2-5; clone_size: .; v_call: TRBV27; cdr3_aa: CASSSRGLETQYF; cdr3_nt: TGTGCCAGCAGTTCAAGGGGGCTGGAGACCCAGTACTTC
d_call: .; j_call: TRBJ2-7; clone_size: .; v_call: TRBV28; cdr3_aa: CASSLAGYEQYF; cdr3_nt: TGTGCCAGCAGTTTGGCGGGATACGAGCAGTACTTC
d_call: .; j_call: TRBJ1-1; clone_size: few; v_call: TRBV19; cdr3_aa: CASSIGRDEAFF; cdr3_nt: TGTGCCAGTAGTATAGGCCGGGACGAAGCTTTCTTT
d_call: TRBD2; j_call: TRBJ2-7; clone_size: once; v_call: TRBV11-2; cdr3_aa: CASSFSGGGYEQYF; cdr3_nt: TGTGCCAGCAGCTTCAGCGGGGGCGGGTACGAGCAGTACTTC
d_call: TRBD2; j_call: TRBJ2-5; clone_size: .; v_call: TRBV30; cdr3_aa: CAWRGTSGVQETQYF; cdr3_nt: TGTGCCTGGAGGGGGACTAGCGGGGTCCAAGAGACCCAGTACTTC
d_call: TRBD1; j_call: TRBJ2-7; clone_size: .; v_call: TRBV2; cdr3_aa: CASSKGQGIREQYF; cdr3_nt: TGTGCCAGCAGTAAGGGACAGGGTATCCGCGAGCAGTACTTC
d_call: .; j_call: TRBJ2-7; clone_size: .; v_call: TRBV7-2; cdr3_aa: CASSFQFGQGTYEQYF; cdr3_nt: TGTGCCAGCAGCTTCCAGTTCGGCCAGGGGACCTACGAGCAGTACTTC
d_call: .; j_call: TRBJ2-2; clone_size: .; v_call: TRBV9; cdr3_aa: CASSVDLSGELFF; cdr3_nt: TGTGCCAGCAGCGTAGATCTGTCCGGGGAGCTGTTTTTT
d_call: .; j_call: TRBJ2-3; clone_size: few; v_call: TRBV27; cdr3_aa: CASSLSLGRRTDTQYF; cdr3_nt: TGTGCCAGCAGTTTATCCTTGGGGAGGCGCACAGATACGCAGTATTTT
d_call: .; j_call: TRBJ2-7; clone_size: .; v_call: TRBV18; cdr3_aa: CASSPKDEQYF; cdr3_nt: TGTGCCAGCTCACCAAAGGACGAGCAGTACTTC
d_call: TRBD2; j_call: TRBJ2-1; clone_size: few; v_call: TRBV10-1; cdr3_aa: CASSVSSGGQQFF; cdr3_nt: TGCGCCAGCAGTGTATCTAGCGGGGGCCAGCAGTTCTTC
d_call: TRBD1; j_call: TRBJ2-7; clone_size: .; v_call: TRBV6-1; cdr3_aa: CASKGQGVLYEQYF; cdr3_nt: TGTGCCAGCAAGGGACAGGGGGTCCTCTACGAGCAGTACTTC
d_call: .; j_call: TRBJ2-2; clone_size: .; v_call: TRBV7-3; cdr3_aa: CASSLSGRSLFF; cdr3_nt: TGTGCCAGCAGCTTATCTGGGAGATCGCTGTTTTTT
d_call: TRBD1; j_call: TRBJ2-1; clone_size: few; v_call: TRBV28; cdr3_aa: CASSHLRGQGNEQFF; cdr3_nt: TGTGCCAGCAGTCATCTTCGGGGACAGGGGAATGAGCAGTTCTTC
d_call: TRBD1; j_call: TRBJ2-7; clone_size: .; v_call: TRBV7-2; cdr3_aa: CASSSRGGRQGTSYEQYF; cdr3_nt: TGTGCCAGCAGCTCGAGAGGGGGAAGACAGGGTACCTCATACGAGCAGTACTTC
d_call: .; j_call: TRBJ1-1; clone_size: few; v_call: TRBV19; cdr3_aa: CASSEGLSTEAFF; cdr3_nt: TGTGCCAGTAGTGAGGGGTTGAGCACTGAAGCTTTCTTT
d_call: .; j_call: TRBJ1-2; clone_size: .; v_call: TRBV5-5; cdr3_aa: CASSLSPGNYGYTF; cdr3_nt: TGTGCCAGCAGCTTGTCTCCGGGAAACTATGGCTACACCTTC
d_call: .; j_call: TRBJ2-5; clone_size: few; v_call: TRBV5-1; cdr3_aa: CASSLGDPSQTQYF; cdr3_nt: TGCGCCAGCAGCTTGGGGGACCCCTCGCAGACCCAGTACTTC
d_call: TRBD2; j_call: TRBJ2-5; clone_size: .; v_call: TRBV7-3; cdr3_aa: CASSLGSGGSRETQYF; cdr3_nt: TGTGCCAGCAGCTTAGGTAGCGGGGGGTCCAGAGAGACCCAGTACTTC